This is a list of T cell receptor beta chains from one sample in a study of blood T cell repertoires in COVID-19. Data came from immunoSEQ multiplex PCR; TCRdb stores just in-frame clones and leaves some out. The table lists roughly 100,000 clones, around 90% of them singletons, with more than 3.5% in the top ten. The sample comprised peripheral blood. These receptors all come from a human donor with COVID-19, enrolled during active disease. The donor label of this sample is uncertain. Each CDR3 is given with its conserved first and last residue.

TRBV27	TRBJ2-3	CASRLAGGPVTQYF
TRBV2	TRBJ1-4	CASSPGSGEKLFF
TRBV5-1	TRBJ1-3	CASSLSGSGNTIYF
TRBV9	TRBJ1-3	CASSARGQGGGTIYF
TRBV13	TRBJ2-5	CASSSTGGVETQYF
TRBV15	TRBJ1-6	CATSRDYGDRLSSYNSPLHF
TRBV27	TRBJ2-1	CASSLPAQGRNEQFF
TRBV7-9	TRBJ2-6	CASSMTGTLSGANVLTF
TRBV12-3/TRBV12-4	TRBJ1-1	CASTRRVSTEAFF
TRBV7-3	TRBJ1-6	CASSLNRDSPLHF
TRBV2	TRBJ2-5	CASSRRDRVSGETQYF
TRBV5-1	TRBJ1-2	CASSSQGMYGYTF
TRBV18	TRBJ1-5	CASSPRALDYSNQPQHF
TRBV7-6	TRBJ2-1	CASSLQGQRYNEQFF
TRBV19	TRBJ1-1	CASSIAQGGYQADTEAFF
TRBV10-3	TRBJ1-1	CAHQRDMNTEAFF
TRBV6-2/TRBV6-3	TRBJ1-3	CASSYGRASSGNTIYF
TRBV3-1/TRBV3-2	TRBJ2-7	CASRSAGSSHEQYF
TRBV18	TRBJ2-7	CASSPRETGSEQYF
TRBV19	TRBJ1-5	CASSIEGAINQPQHF
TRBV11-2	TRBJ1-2	CASSPPRGGRGYGYTF
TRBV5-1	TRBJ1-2	CASSLGTGYNYGYTF
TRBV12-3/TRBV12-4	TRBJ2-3	CASRTGATDTQYF
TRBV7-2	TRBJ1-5	CASSSLGGVNQPQHF
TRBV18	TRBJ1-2	CASSLGQEGGYTF